The TCR beta chain under discussion was sequenced for a study of blood T cell repertoires in COVID-19. CDR1 is SGHRS, CDR2 YFSETQ, per germline. V was shortened by 0 bases and J by 1 base, with 9 bases between the two germline ends. CDR3 size: 15 residues. As processed by the authors: Reference gene primer amplification gave nucleated cell count estimates. Using immunoSEQ multiplex PCR, the repertoire was profiled, and TCRdb retains in-frame clones only, with some absent. V and J calls and clone size are given by that table; D and trimming were obtained from the DNA. The sample records some 110,000 clones, around 85% being singletons.

Sample: peripheral blood. The receptor was isolated from a woman older than 75 with COVID-19, enrolled during active disease. The chain employs TRBV5-1 and TRBJ2-3; D is unclear. The CDR3 DNA reads as TGCGCCAGCAGCTTGGACAGACAACGCACAGATACGCAGTATTTT. Its protein product is CASSLDRQRTDTQYF.